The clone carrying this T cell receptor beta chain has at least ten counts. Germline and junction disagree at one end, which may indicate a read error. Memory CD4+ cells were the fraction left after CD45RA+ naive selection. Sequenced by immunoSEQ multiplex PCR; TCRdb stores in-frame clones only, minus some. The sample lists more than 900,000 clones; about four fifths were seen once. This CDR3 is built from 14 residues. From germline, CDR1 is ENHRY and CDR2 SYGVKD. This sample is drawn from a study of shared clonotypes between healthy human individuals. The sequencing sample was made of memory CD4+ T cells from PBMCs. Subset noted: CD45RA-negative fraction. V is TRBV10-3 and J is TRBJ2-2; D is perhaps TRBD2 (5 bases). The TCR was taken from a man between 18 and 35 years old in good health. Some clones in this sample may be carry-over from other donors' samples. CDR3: CAISEGPNTGELLF. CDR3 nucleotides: TGTGCCATCAGTGAGGGACCGAACACCGGGGAGCTGCTTTTT.